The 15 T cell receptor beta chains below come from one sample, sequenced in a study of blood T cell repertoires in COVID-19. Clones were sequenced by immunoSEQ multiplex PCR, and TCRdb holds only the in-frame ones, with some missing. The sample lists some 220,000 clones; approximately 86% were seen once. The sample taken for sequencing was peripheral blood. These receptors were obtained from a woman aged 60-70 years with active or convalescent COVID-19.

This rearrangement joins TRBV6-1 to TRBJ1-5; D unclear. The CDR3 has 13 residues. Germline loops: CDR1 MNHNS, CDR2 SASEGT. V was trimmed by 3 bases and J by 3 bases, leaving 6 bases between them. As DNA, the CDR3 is TGTGCCAGCAGTGACAGGTACAATCAGCCCCAGCATTTT. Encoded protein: CASSDRYNQPQHF.

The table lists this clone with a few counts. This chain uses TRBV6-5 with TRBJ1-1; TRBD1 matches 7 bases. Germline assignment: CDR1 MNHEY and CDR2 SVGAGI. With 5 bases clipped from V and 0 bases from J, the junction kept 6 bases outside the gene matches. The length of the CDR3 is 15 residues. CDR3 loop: CASSPTGNMNTEAFF. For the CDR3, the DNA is TGTGCCAGCAGTCCGACAGGGAATATGAACACTGAAGCTTTCTTT.

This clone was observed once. Here the CDR3 reads CASTSRKGRTQPQHF. The CDR3 nucleotides read TGTGCCAGCACCTCCCGTAAGGGGCGGACTCAGCCCCAGCATTTT. The rearrangement links TRBV28 to TRBJ1-5, with TRBD1 as a possible D gene (5 bases). Trimming removed 7 bases from V and 6 bases from J, with 19 bases in between. The CDR3 extends over 15 amino acids. Looked up from germline, CDR1 is MDHEN and CDR2 is SYDVKM.

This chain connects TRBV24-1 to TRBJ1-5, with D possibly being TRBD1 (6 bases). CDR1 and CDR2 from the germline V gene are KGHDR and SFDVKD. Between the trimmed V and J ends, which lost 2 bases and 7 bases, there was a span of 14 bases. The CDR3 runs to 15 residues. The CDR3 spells CATSDSRQGRQPQHF. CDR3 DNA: TGTGCCACCAGTGATTCAAGGCAGGGGCGACAGCCCCAGCATTTT.

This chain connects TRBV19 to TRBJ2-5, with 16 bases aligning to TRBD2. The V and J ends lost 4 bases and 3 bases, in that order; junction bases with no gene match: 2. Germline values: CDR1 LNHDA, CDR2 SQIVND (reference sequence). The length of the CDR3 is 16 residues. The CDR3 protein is CASSKGTSGGEETQYF. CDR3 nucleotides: TGTGCCAGTAGTAAAGGGACTAGCGGGGGGGAAGAGACCCAGTACTTC.

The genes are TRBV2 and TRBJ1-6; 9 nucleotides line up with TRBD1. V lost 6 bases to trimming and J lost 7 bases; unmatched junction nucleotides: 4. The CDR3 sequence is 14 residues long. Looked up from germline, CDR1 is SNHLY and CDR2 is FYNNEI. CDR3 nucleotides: TGTGCCAGCAGCCTCGGGACAGGGAATTCACCCCTCCACTTT. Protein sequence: CASSLGTGNSPLHF.

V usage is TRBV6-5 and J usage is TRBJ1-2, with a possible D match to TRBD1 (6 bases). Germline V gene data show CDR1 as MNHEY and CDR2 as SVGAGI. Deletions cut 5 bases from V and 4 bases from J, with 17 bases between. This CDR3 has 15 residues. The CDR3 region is CASSRGRDTIYGYTF. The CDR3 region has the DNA TGTGCCAGCAGTAGAGGCCGGGACACCATCTATGGCTACACCTTC.

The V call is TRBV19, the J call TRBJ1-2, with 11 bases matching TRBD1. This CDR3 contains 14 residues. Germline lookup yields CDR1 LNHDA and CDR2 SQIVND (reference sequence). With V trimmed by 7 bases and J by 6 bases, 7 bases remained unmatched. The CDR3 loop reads CASTPDRGQDGYTF. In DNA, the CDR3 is TGTGCCAGTACCCCGGACAGGGGGCAGGATGGCTACACCTTC. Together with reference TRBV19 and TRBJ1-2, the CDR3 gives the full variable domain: DGGITQSPKYLFRKEGQNVTLSCEQNLNHDAMYWYRQDPGQGLRLIYYSQIVNDFQKGDIAEGYSVSREKKESFPLTVTSAQKNPTAFYLCASTPDRGQDGYTFGSGTRLTVV.

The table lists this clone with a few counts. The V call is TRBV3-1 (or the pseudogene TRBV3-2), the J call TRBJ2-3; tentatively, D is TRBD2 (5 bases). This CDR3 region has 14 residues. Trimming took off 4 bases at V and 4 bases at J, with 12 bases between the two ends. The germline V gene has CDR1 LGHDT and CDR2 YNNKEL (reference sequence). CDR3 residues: CASSPYGESDTQYF. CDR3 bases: TGTGCCAGCAGCCCATACGGGGAGTCAGATACGCAGTATTTT.

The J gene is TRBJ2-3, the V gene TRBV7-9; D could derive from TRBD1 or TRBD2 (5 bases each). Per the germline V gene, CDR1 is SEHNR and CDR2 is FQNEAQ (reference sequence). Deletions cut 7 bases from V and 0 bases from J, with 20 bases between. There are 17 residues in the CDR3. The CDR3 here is CASTSRAAAESTDTQYF. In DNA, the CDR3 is TGTGCCAGCACTAGCAGGGCCGCCGCGGAGAGCACAGATACGCAGTATTTT.

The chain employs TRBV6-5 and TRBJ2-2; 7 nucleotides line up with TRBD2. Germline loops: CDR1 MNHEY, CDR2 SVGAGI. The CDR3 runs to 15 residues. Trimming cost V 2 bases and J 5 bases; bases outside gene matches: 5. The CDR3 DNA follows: TGTGCCAGCAGTTACGGGAGGGAGGGGACCGGGGAGCTGTTTTTT. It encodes CASSYGREGTGELFF.

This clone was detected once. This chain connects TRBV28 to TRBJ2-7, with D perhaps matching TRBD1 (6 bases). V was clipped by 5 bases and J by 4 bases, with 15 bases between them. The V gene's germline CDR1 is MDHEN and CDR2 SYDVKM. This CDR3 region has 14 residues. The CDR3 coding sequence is TGTGCCAGCAGTCCGGAAACAGGGTTTTACGAGCAGTACGTC. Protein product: CASSPETGFYEQYV.

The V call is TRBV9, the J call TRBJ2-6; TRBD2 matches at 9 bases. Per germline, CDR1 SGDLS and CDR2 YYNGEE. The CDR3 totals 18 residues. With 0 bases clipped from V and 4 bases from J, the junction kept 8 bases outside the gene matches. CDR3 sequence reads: CASSVDPAGGAGANVLTF. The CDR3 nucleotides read TGTGCCAGCAGCGTAGACCCAGCGGGGGGTGCCGGGGCCAACGTCCTGACTTTC.

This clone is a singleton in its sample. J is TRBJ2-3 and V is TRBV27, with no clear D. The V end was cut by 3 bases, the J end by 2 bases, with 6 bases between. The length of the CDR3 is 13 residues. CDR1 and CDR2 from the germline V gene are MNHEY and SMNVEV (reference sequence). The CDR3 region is CASSFTFTDTQYF. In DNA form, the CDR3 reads TGTGCCAGCAGTTTCACTTTCACAGATACGCAGTATTTT.

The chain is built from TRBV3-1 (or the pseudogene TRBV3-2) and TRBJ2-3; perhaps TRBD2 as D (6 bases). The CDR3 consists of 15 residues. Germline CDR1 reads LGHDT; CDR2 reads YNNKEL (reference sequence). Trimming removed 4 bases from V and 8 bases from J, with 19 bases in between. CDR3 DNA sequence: TGTGCCAGCAGCCGCTCCCCGTGGGGGGACGGTACGCAGTATTTT. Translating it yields CASSRSPWGDGTQYF.